The 26 T cell receptor beta chains below were found in one sample sequenced in a study of blood T cell repertoires in COVID-19. The data were produced by immunoSEQ multiplex PCR, yet TCRdb's version contains in-frame clones alone and is incomplete. The sample records some 200,000 clones, around 90% being singletons. The sample consisted of peripheral blood. These receptors all come from a man aged 35-49 years with active or convalescent COVID-19.

The chain uses TRBV4-1 and TRBJ1-4; 7 positions agree with TRBD1. Looked up from germline, CDR1 is MGHRA and CDR2 is YSYEKL. V lost 1 base and J lost 8; bases outside the gene matches: 7. The CDR3 is 15 amino acids. CDR3 loop: CASSQVAGGGEKLFF. The CDR3 DNA reads as TGCGCCAGCAGCCAAGTCGCAGGGGGAGGCGAAAAACTGTTTTTT.

The chain combines TRBV2 with TRBJ2-3; 10 positions match TRBD1. The J segment lost 0 bases and the V segment lost 6 bases, leaving 12 bases of the junction unmatched. The CDR3 runs to 18 residues. Looked up from germline, CDR1 is SNHLY and CDR2 is FYNNEI. CDR3 DNA sequence: TGTGCCAGCAGGCGCGGACAGGGGGGATTCCTCAGCACAGATACGCAGTATTTT. Translated: CASRRGQGGFLSTDTQYF.

The chain combines TRBV7-7 with TRBJ2-1, with D tentatively TRBD1 (5 bases). This CDR3 comprises 13 residues. V was clipped by 0 bases and J by 13 bases, with 13 bases between them. From germline, CDR1 is SSHAT and CDR2 FNYEAQ (reference sequence). CDR3 sequence reads: CASSLAQGSYQFF. DNA of the CDR3: TGTGCCAGCAGCTTAGCGCAGGGTAGCTACCAGTTCTTC.

This sequence joins TRBV5-1 and TRBJ2-3; 14 bases map to TRBD2. Unmatched junction bases numbered 3, after V lost 4 bases and J lost 5 bases. Germline values: CDR1 SGHRS, CDR2 YFSETQ. This CDR3 has 15 amino acids. CDR3 protein: CASSQGLAGVDTQYF. The CDR3, as DNA: TGCGCCAGCAGCCAGGGACTAGCGGGAGTAGATACGCAGTATTTT.

The V gene is TRBV2, the J gene TRBJ2-5; TRBD1 might be the D (5 bases). The CDR3 has 15 residues. V was shortened by 1 base and J by 2 bases, with 11 bases between the two germline ends. CDR1 is SNHLY and CDR2 is FYNNEI in the germline V gene. The CDR3 loop is CASSEGTNAQETQYF. In DNA form, the CDR3 reads TGTGCCAGCAGTGAAGGGACAAATGCGCAAGAGACCCAGTACTTC.

The chain recombines TRBV4-2 with TRBJ1-2; D unresolved. Trimming removed 1 base from V and 5 bases from J, with 14 bases in between. Germline-derived CDR1 and CDR2 are LGHNA and YNFKEQ. This CDR3 region has 15 residues. CDR3 sequence reads: CASSQVGGIGYGYTF. In DNA, the CDR3 is TGTGCCAGCAGCCAAGTGGGAGGGATAGGGTATGGCTACACCTTC.

The chain employs TRBV6-5 and TRBJ1-2, with D perhaps matching TRBD1 (5 bases). Germline V gene sequence: CDR1 MNHEY, CDR2 SVGAGI. This CDR3 comprises 13 residues. Trimming stripped 3 bases from V and 4 bases from J, with 9 bases between. CDR3 nucleotide sequence: TGTGCCAGCAGTTATACAGGTCCCTATGGCTACACCTTC. Its translation: CASSYTGPYGYTF.

V usage is TRBV5-4 and J usage is TRBJ1-4, with 9 bases matching TRBD1. Per the germline V gene, CDR1 is SGHNT and CDR2 is YYREEE (reference sequence). Trimming removed 4 bases from V and 3 bases from J; junction bases left unmatched: 4. This CDR3 has 15 residues. CDR3 residues: CASSPDRGSNEKLFF. The CDR3 region has the DNA TGTGCCAGCAGCCCGGACAGGGGTTCTAATGAAAAACTGTTTTTT.

V gene TRBV28 combines with J gene TRBJ1-6; 9 bases line up with TRBD1. Germline lookup yields CDR1 MDHEN and CDR2 SYDVKM. The junction had 6 bases not matched to a gene; V was cut back by 5 bases and J by 7 bases. This CDR3 spans 15 amino acids. The CDR3 loop reads CASSPPGQGNSPLHF. CDR3 nucleotide sequence: TGTGCCAGCAGTCCTCCGGGACAGGGCAATTCACCCCTCCACTTT.

V is TRBV28 and J is TRBJ2-2, with a weak D call TRBD2 (5 bases). The CDR3 runs to 16 residues. The V end lost 8 bases, the J end lost 7 bases, and 23 bases lay between the germline ends. Germline CDR1 MDHEN, CDR2 SYDVKM. Here the CDR3 DNA reads TGTGCCAGCTCTACGAATCGGGATGGCGGTAACGGGGAGCTGTTTTTT. It encodes CASSTNRDGGNGELFF.

The V and J genes are TRBV27 and TRBJ2-2, with 14 bases identical to TRBD2. The CDR3 has 18 residues. The V and J ends lost 2 bases and 7 bases, in that order; junction bases with no gene match: 9. CDR1 MNHEY and CDR2 SMNVEV come from the germline V gene (reference sequence). DNA of the CDR3: TGTGCCAGCAGTTTACGCTCGGGACTAGCGGGAGTAGGCGGGGAGCTGTTTTTT. Residues: CASSLRSGLAGVGGELFF.

The chain combines TRBV7-2 with TRBJ2-5; no clear D. Trimming took off 2 bases at V and 4 bases at J, with 11 bases between the two ends. The CDR3 totals 14 residues. CDR1 is SGHTA, CDR2 FQGNSA, per germline. CDR3 sequence: CASSLSNSLETQYF. As DNA, the CDR3 is TGTGCCAGCAGCTTATCTAACTCCTTAGAGACCCAGTACTTC.

V and J are TRBV29-1 and TRBJ2-6, with TRBD1 identical over 9 bases. V gave up 5 bases and J gave up 2 bases; unmatched junction bases: 4. CDR3 size: 15 residues. Germline values: CDR1 SQVTM, CDR2 ANQGSEA. The CDR3 sequence: CSVPGTGPGANVLTF. DNA of the CDR3: TGCAGCGTTCCCGGGACAGGGCCTGGGGCCAACGTCCTGACTTTC.

V and J are TRBV5-6 and TRBJ1-3; 7 nucleotides align to TRBD1. After removal of 6 bases from V and 0 bases from J, the junction contained 12 bases not matched to a gene. Germline V gene data show CDR1 as SGHDT and CDR2 as YYEEEE. The CDR3 extends over 17 amino acids. CDR3 region: CASTLGQVLRSGNTIYF. CDR3 nucleotides: TGTGCCAGCACCCTTGGACAGGTCCTGCGCTCTGGAAACACCATATATTTT.

The table lists this clone with a count of one. The CDR3 DNA reads as TGCGCCAGCAGCTTGGCCCTGAGTTCCTACAATGAGCAGTTCTTC. Residues: CASSLALSSYNEQFF. This rearrangement joins TRBV5-1 to TRBJ2-1; no clear D. Germline CDR1 and CDR2: SGHRS and YFSETQ. CDR3 length: 15 residues. V shed 0 bases and J shed 1 base, with 8 bases lying between them.

V is TRBV25-1 and J is TRBJ1-2, with D unresolved. From germline, CDR1 is MGHDK and CDR2 SYGVNS. This CDR3 spans 13 amino acids. V shed 1 base and J shed 4 bases, with 7 bases lying between them. In nucleotides, the CDR3 is TGTGCCAGCAGTGAATCGGGTATCTATGGCTACACCTTC. Protein sequence: CASSESGIYGYTF.

This clone was detected only once. V and J are TRBV19 and TRBJ1-5; tentatively, D is TRBD1 (5 bases). In germline, CDR1 is LNHDA, CDR2 SQIVND (reference sequence). The V end was cut by 1 base, the J end by 5 bases, with 18 bases between. The CDR3 contains 17 residues. CDR3: CASSIVAGQGSYQPQHF. DNA for the CDR3: TGTGCCAGTAGTATAGTAGCTGGGCAGGGATCCTATCAGCCCCAGCATTTT.

V usage is TRBV29-1 and J usage is TRBJ2-2; 9 bases map to TRBD2. Trimming removed 7 bases from V and 4 bases from J; junction bases left unmatched: 10. The CDR3 covers 15 residues. The V gene's germline CDR1 is SQVTM and CDR2 ANQGSEA. The DNA for the CDR3 is TGCAGCGCCTCATCGGGACTAGCAACCACCGGGGAGCTGTTTTTT. Translating gives CSASSGLATTGELFF.

The chain recombines TRBV7-9 with TRBJ1-2, with D possibly TRBD1 on 6 matching bases. The V end lost 5 bases, the J end lost 3 bases, and 13 bases lay between the germline ends. The CDR3 contains 14 residues. The germline CDR1 and CDR2 sequences are SEHNR and FQNEAQ (reference sequence). The CDR3 coding sequence is TGTGCCAGCAGCCCCCCGGGGGGCGACTATGGCTACACCTTC. Its translation: CASSPPGGDYGYTF. Drawing the rest from reference TRBV7-9 and TRBJ1-2, the complete variable domain is DTGVSQNPRHKITKRGQNVTFRCDPISEHNRLYWYRQTLGQGPEFLTYFQNEAQLEKSRLLSDRFSAERPKGSFSTLEIQRTEQGDSAMYLCASSPPGGDYGYTFGSGTRLTVV.

The chain has TRBV5-5 and TRBJ1-2; no definite D call. Germline V lookup: CDR1 SGHKS, CDR2 YYEKEE (reference sequence). V was pared by 5 bases and J by 4 bases, with 9 bases between. This CDR3 spans 12 amino acids. The CDR3 spells CASSEGSYGYTF. In DNA, the CDR3 is TGTGCCAGCAGTGAGGGCAGCTATGGCTACACCTTC.

The V and J genes are TRBV7-9 and TRBJ1-4, with 10 positions matching TRBD1. Germline values: CDR1 SEHNR, CDR2 FQNEAQ (reference sequence). The ends lost 6 bases at V and 0 bases at J; junction bases unmatched: 7. The CDR3 is made up of 17 amino acids. The CDR3 here is CASSPGQGTATNEKLFF. CDR3 coding DNA: TGTGCCAGCAGTCCGGGACAGGGGACGGCAACTAATGAAAAACTGTTTTTT. Variable domain in full (rest from reference TRBV7-9 and TRBJ1-4): DTGVSQNPRHKITKRGQNVTFRCDPISEHNRLYWYRQTLGQGPEFLTYFQNEAQLEKSRLLSDRFSAERPKGSFSTLEIQRTEQGDSAMYLCASSPGQGTATNEKLFFGSGTQLSVL.

This clone has only one observation. The genes are TRBV5-1 and TRBJ1-2, with 8 bases fitting TRBD1. Trimming removed 4 bases from V and 8 bases from J; junction bases left unmatched: 13. CDR1 and CDR2 from the germline V gene are SGHRS and YFSETQ. The CDR3 has 15 amino acids. The CDR3 DNA is TGCGCCAGCAGCCTGACTCCGACGACAGGGGCCGGCTACACCTTC. It specifies CASSLTPTTGAGYTF.

The chain joins TRBV19 to TRBJ2-7, with a weak D call TRBD1 (5 bases). The CDR3 sequence is 16 residues long. CDR1 LNHDA and CDR2 SQIVND come from the germline V gene (reference sequence). With 5 bases removed from V and 7 bases from J, the gap between germline ends came to 24 bases. The CDR3 DNA is TGTGCCAGTAGTCCGTGGGGTGGGGCCGCCCAAGGAGAGCAGTACTTC. It is translated as CASSPWGGAAQGEQYF.

The rearrangement uses TRBV5-1 and TRBJ2-2; 9 bases fit TRBD2. The V segment lost 4 bases and the J segment 5 bases; nucleotides outside the gene matches: 9. The germline gives CDR1 SGHRS, CDR2 YFSETQ. The CDR3 has 16 residues. The CDR3: CASSPQGGLATGELFF. For the CDR3, the DNA is TGCGCCAGCAGCCCCCAGGGGGGACTAGCAACCGGGGAGCTGTTTTTT.

V and J are TRBV20-1 and TRBJ1-6, with 8 bases matching TRBD1. Unmatched junction bases numbered 4, after V lost 3 bases and J lost 9 bases. Germline V gives CDR1 DFQATT, CDR2 SNEGSKA (reference sequence). CDR3 size: 13 residues. DNA of the CDR3: TGCAGTGCTAGTCTACAGGGGGGTTCACCCCTCCACTTT. Its translation is CSASLQGGSPLHF.

This clone has only one observation. This sequence joins TRBV9 and TRBJ2-6; D is unclear. CDR3 length: 17 residues. Trimming removed 2 bases from V and 3 bases from J, with 15 bases in between. CDR1 is SGDLS, CDR2 YYNGEE, per germline. The CDR3, as DNA: TGTGCCAGCAGCGTGTCTCTTCTGGCGGTTGGGGCCAACGTCCTGACTTTC. This sequence encodes CASSVSLLAVGANVLTF.